This T cell receptor (beta chain) was found in a study of identifying expanded T cells in peripheral blood. Points on this clone: Antigen: not known.

Collection occurred without any documented infections or immune events in donors. The CDR3 is made up of 13 amino acids. The V gene's germline CDR1 is SGDLS and CDR2 YYNGEE. The germline V and J ends were trimmed by 0 bases and 5 bases, with 6 bases remaining between them. Study-wide results and caveats: Over two and four weeks, about 17 and 20 clones changed, versus around 1.2 between replicates.

Clones were read by immunoSEQ multiplex PCR, and TCRdb kept only the in-frame ones, dropping some. The repertoire holds under 120,000 clones, with roughly 91% as singletons. This TCR came from a person aged 18 to 69 in good health. This sequence joins TRBV9 and TRBJ1-5; D is undetermined. Source material: blood. The CDR3 bases are TGTGCCAGCAGCGTAGATATGGATCAGCCCCAGCATTTT. Its translation: CASSVDMDQPQHF.